This entry lists 28 T cell receptor beta chains sequenced from one sample in a study of blood T cell repertoires in COVID-19. Produced via immunoSEQ multiplex PCR; TCRdb's table is partial and in-frame only. The sample holds roughly 99,000 clones, 90% to 95% seen once. The material sequenced was peripheral blood. These receptors were obtained from a woman between 25 and 40 years old with acute or convalescent COVID-19.

The chain uses TRBV5-5 and TRBJ1-2; D is undetermined. With 1 base removed from V and 2 bases from J, the gap between germline ends came to 9 bases. CDR1 is SGHKS and CDR2 is YYEKEE in the germline V gene (reference sequence). This CDR3 spans 14 amino acids. The CDR3 here is CASSLMVGNYGYTF. The CDR3, as DNA: TGTGCCAGCAGCTTGATGGTCGGGAACTATGGCTACACCTTC.

The chain has TRBV11-3 and TRBJ1-1; D is unresolved. V shed 5 bases and J shed 1 base, with 5 bases lying between them. CDR1 and CDR2 from the germline V gene are SGHNT and YENEEA. The CDR3 extends over 12 amino acids. The CDR3 reads CASSPRNTEAFF. CDR3 DNA sequence: TGTGCCAGCAGCCCCCGGAACACTGAAGCTTTCTTT. Supplemented by reference TRBV11-3 and TRBJ1-1, the full variable domain reads EAGVVQSPRYKIIEKKQPVAFWCNPISGHNTLYWYLQNLGQGPELLIRYENEEAVDDSQLPKDRFSAERLKGVDSTLKIQPAELGDSAVYLCASSPRNTEAFFGQGTRLTVV.

V and J are TRBV28 and TRBJ1-5; 7 bases map to TRBD1. Trimming took 7 bases from V and 7 from J; bases not matched to a gene: 19. The CDR3 sequence is 17 residues long. Looked up from germline, CDR1 is MDHEN and CDR2 is SYDVKM. The CDR3 loop reads CASTWGAGGLVLQPQHF. The CDR3 DNA follows: TGTGCCAGCACCTGGGGGGCAGGGGGACTAGTATTACAGCCCCAGCATTTT.

The J gene is TRBJ2-3, the V gene TRBV19; 9 nucleotides match TRBD2. The V gene end was trimmed by 4 bases and the J gene end by 4 bases; junction bases not matched to a gene: 6. The CDR3 extends over 15 amino acids. Germline V gene sequence: CDR1 LNHDA, CDR2 SQIVND (reference sequence). DNA for the CDR3: TGTGCCAGTAGTACCCGACTAGCGGAATCAGATACGCAGTATTTT. It codes for CASSTRLAESDTQYF.

This chain uses TRBV28 with TRBJ1-2, with no clear D. Between the trimmed V and J ends, which lost 2 bases and 6 bases, there was a span of 4 bases. CDR1 and CDR2 from the germline V gene are MDHEN and SYDVKM. This CDR3 has 11 amino acids. The CDR3 region has the DNA TGTGCCAGCAGTTTAGAGCATGGCTACACCTTC. This gives the protein CASSLEHGYTF.

The rearrangement uses TRBV11-3 and TRBJ2-7, with D possibly TRBD1 on 5 matching bases. With 0 bases removed from V and 2 bases from J, the gap between germline ends came to 11 bases. The CDR3 is 15 residues long. The V gene's germline CDR1 is SGHNT and CDR2 YENEEA. CDR3 amino acids: CASSLETEIPYEQYF. The CDR3 nucleotides read TGTGCCAGCAGCTTAGAGACAGAGATCCCCTACGAGCAGTACTTC. The full variable domain, in which reference TRBV11-3 and TRBJ2-7 provide the parts outside the CDR3, is EAGVVQSPRYKIIEKKQPVAFWCNPISGHNTLYWYLQNLGQGPELLIRYENEEAVDDSQLPKDRFSAERLKGVDSTLKIQPAELGDSAVYLCASSLETEIPYEQYFGPGTRLTVT.

This clone appeared a few times. The genes are TRBV6-2 or TRBV6-3 and TRBJ2-7; 12 nucleotides line up with TRBD2. With 5 bases clipped from V and 4 bases from J, the junction kept 12 bases outside the gene matches. Germline V CDR1 and CDR2: MNHEY, SVGEGT. This CDR3 is 17 amino acids long. This CDR3 is CASSPAMTSGSLYEQYF. The DNA for the CDR3 is TGTGCCAGCAGTCCCGCGATGACTAGCGGGAGCCTTTACGAGCAGTACTTC.

The chain joins TRBV5-4 to TRBJ2-5; a weak D match, TRBD1 (6 bases). The ends were cut back, 4 bases at V and 1 base at J, with 17 bases in the middle. This CDR3 region has 16 residues. Germline V gene lookup returns CDR1 SGHNT and CDR2 YYREEE (reference sequence). Written as DNA, the CDR3 is TGTGCCAGCAGCCGCGAAGGGGCAGGGGCCCAAGAGACCCAGTACTTC. Translated, it gives CASSREGAGAQETQYF.

The V gene is TRBV5-4, the J gene TRBJ1-2; a possible D gene is TRBD1 (6 bases). CDR1 and CDR2 (germline): SGHNT, YYREEE (reference sequence). Trimming shortened V by 4 bases and J by 3 bases, and 10 bases separated the two germline ends. The length of the CDR3 is 13 residues. The CDR3 loop reads CASSPRQDYGYTF. Here the CDR3 DNA reads TGTGCCAGCAGCCCCAGACAGGACTATGGCTACACCTTC.

The chain employs TRBV5-8 and TRBJ1-4; no clear D. V lost 0 bases, J lost 3 bases, and 6 bases lay in between. Germline V gene sequence: CDR1 SGHTS, CDR2 YDEGEE. The CDR3 has 14 amino acids. DNA for the CDR3: TGTGCCAGCAGCTTGGGGCAGGCTAATGAAAAACTGTTTTTT. Its translation is CASSLGQANEKLFF.

The chain links TRBV19 to TRBJ2-7; the match to TRBD1 covers 7 bases. CDR1 is LNHDA, CDR2 SQIVND, per germline (reference sequence). The V and J ends lost 6 bases and 4 bases, in that order; junction bases with no gene match: 6. The CDR3 runs 13 residues. CDR3 in DNA: TGTGCCAGTAGCCACAGGGGCCGGTACGAGCAGTACTTC. It yields the protein CASSHRGRYEQYF.

The genes are TRBV11-3 and TRBJ2-7; D might be TRBD2 (7 bases). The CDR3 extends over 16 amino acids. V was shortened by 4 bases and J by 6 bases, with 22 bases between the two germline ends. Germline loops: CDR1 SGHNT, CDR2 YENEEA. The DNA of the CDR3 is TGTGCCAGCAGCTCGCCGGGGGGCCCTACAACCTCCGAGCAGTACTTC. Translation gives CASSSPGGPTTSEQYF.

J is TRBJ2-1 and V is TRBV7-8; possible D gene TRBD1, 6 bases. There are 16 residues in the CDR3. V lost 3 bases and J 3 bases, leaving 15 bases between the germline ends. Germline V lookup: CDR1 SGHVS, CDR2 FQNEAQ. CDR3 in amino acids: CASSFHRVGLYNEQFF. CDR3 coding DNA: TGTGCCAGCAGCTTTCACAGGGTCGGACTCTACAATGAGCAGTTCTTC.

This clone was recorded a few times. The J gene is TRBJ1-3, the V gene TRBV27; 10 bases match TRBD1. The germline CDR1 and CDR2 sequences are MNHEY and SMNVEV (reference sequence). This CDR3 contains 17 residues. J was trimmed by 6 bases and V by 7 bases; bases with no gene match: 15. CDR3 in amino acids: CASKRWSGQGEENTIYF. CDR3 in DNA: TGTGCCAGCAAGAGGTGGTCAGGACAGGGGGAAGAAAACACCATATATTTT.

This clone was counted a single time. The chain recombines TRBV25-1 with TRBJ1-4; D call uncertain. V was clipped by 1 base and J by 7 bases, with 7 bases between them. The CDR3 runs 13 residues. Germline assignment: CDR1 MGHDK and CDR2 SYGVNS. In nucleotides, the CDR3 is TGTGCCAGCAGTGAATTATGGGCTGAAAAACTGTTTTTT. Translating it yields CASSELWAEKLFF.

In this sample, this clone turned up once. The rearrangement uses TRBV29-1 and TRBJ2-2; TRBD2 matches 13 bases. There are 16 residues in the CDR3. V dropped 6 bases and J dropped 5; count of bases not matched to a gene: 9. Germline V gene lookup returns CDR1 SQVTM and CDR2 ANQGSEA. CDR3 DNA: TGCAGCGTCCTCCTACCGGGACTAGCGGGAACCGGGGAGCTGTTTTTT. It specifies CSVLLPGLAGTGELFF.

V gene TRBV10-3 combines with J gene TRBJ2-2; TRBD1 agrees at 7 bases. This CDR3 contains 14 residues. After removal of 8 bases from V and 4 bases from J, the junction contained 7 bases not matched to a gene. The germline V gene has CDR1 ENHRY and CDR2 SYGVKD. Here the CDR3 reads CAISGTATTGELFF. CDR3 DNA: TGTGCCATCTCCGGGACAGCGACCACCGGGGAGCTGTTTTTT.

V gene TRBV15 combines with J gene TRBJ2-3; TRBD1 matches 10 bases. Germline assignment: CDR1 LNHNV and CDR2 YYDKDF (reference sequence). J was trimmed by 7 bases and V by 1 base; bases with no gene match: 5. The CDR3 consists of 15 residues. The CDR3 loop is CATSRALTGGNTQYF. The CDR3 coding sequence is TGTGCCACCAGCAGAGCCCTGACAGGGGGCAATACGCAGTATTTT.

The gene calls are TRBV24-1 and TRBJ2-1, with D perhaps matching TRBD2 (6 bases). The V gene's germline CDR1 is KGHDR and CDR2 SFDVKD. The CDR3 has 13 residues. Trimming took 9 bases from V and 6 from J, leaving 14 bases between them. CDR3 DNA: TGTGCCACCCGAGGAGGGGCAGGCAATGAGCAGTTCTTC. Residues: CATRGGAGNEQFF.

The chain combines TRBV29-1 with TRBJ1-1, with D possibly matching TRBD1 (6 bases). V was pared by 8 bases and J by 0 bases, with 22 bases between. Germline V lookup: CDR1 SQVTM, CDR2 ANQGSEA. This CDR3 has 16 amino acids. The CDR3 bases are TGCAGCTATACCCAGGGGAGGGATGTGATGAACACTGAAGCTTTCTTT. The encoded protein is CSYTQGRDVMNTEAFF.

This rearrangement joins TRBV6-5 to TRBJ2-7, with 15 bases aligning to TRBD2. Germline V gene sequence: CDR1 MNHEY, CDR2 SVGAGI. This CDR3 is built from 15 residues. V dropped 8 bases and J dropped 7; count of bases not matched to a gene: 9. The CDR3 DNA is TGTGCCAGCGAAGACTGGACTAGCGGGAGGGGGGAGCAGTACTTC. It yields the protein CASEDWTSGRGEQYF.

The chain carries TRBV28 and TRBJ2-7, with a tentative D call TRBD2 (5 bases). CDR1 MDHEN and CDR2 SYDVKM come from the germline V gene. The CDR3 consists of 16 residues. The V and J ends lost 4 bases and 1 base respectively, with 17 bases between them. In DNA form, the CDR3 reads TGTGCCAGCAGTTCTGACTACTATGGGATTTCCTACGAGCAGTACTTC. It encodes CASSSDYYGISYEQYF.

This chain uses TRBV4-3 with TRBJ1-5; maybe TRBD1 (5 bases). The length of the CDR3 is 15 residues. Germline-derived CDR1 and CDR2 are LGHNA and YSLEER. V was clipped by 4 bases and J by 7 bases, with 17 bases between them. CDR3 coding DNA: TGCGCCAGCAGCCCTTCCGGTGGGGGGGAGCAGCCCCAGCATTTT. Its translation: CASSPSGGGEQPQHF.

The chain employs TRBV5-5 and TRBJ2-5; 10 positions match TRBD2. V was pared by 1 base and J by 4 bases, with 7 bases of the junction left unmatched. Germline V gives CDR1 SGHKS, CDR2 YYEKEE (reference sequence). There are 16 residues in the CDR3. The CDR3 DNA follows: TGTGCCAGCAGCTTGTCCCTAGCGGGGGTTCGAGAGACCCAGTACTTC. Translation: CASSLSLAGVRETQYF.

V gene TRBV28 combines with J gene TRBJ1-2; D possibly corresponds to TRBD1 (6 bases). This CDR3 region has 11 residues. The V gene lost 5 bases and the J gene lost 5 bases, with 6 bases spanning the gap. CDR1 is MDHEN and CDR2 is SYDVKM in the germline V gene. As DNA, the CDR3 is TGTGCCAGCAGTCAGGGGTATGGCTACACCTTC. Protein product: CASSQGYGYTF.

J is TRBJ2-1 and V is TRBV4-3; D unclear. The CDR3 runs 11 residues. V was shortened by 4 bases and J by 8 bases, with 6 bases between the two germline ends. Germline loops: CDR1 LGHNA, CDR2 YSLEER. The CDR3 sequence is CASSPSYEQFF. CDR3 coding DNA: TGCGCCAGCAGCCCCTCGTATGAGCAGTTCTTC.

CDR3 sequence: CASSPQLSNTEAFF. Here the CDR3 DNA reads TGCGCCAGCAGCCCACAACTATCGAACACTGAAGCTTTCTTT. The genes are TRBV5-1 and TRBJ1-1; no firm D call. The ends were cut back, 4 bases at V and 1 base at J, with 11 bases in the middle. From germline, CDR1 is SGHRS and CDR2 YFSETQ. The CDR3 totals 14 residues.

The chain carries TRBV28 and TRBJ1-6; D not resolved. The CDR3 length is 11 residues. Trimming pared 10 bases from V and 8 bases from J, leaving 9 bases between. Germline V gene data show CDR1 as MDHEN and CDR2 as SYDVKM. The CDR3, as DNA: TGTGCCACTCCTTCGTATTCACCCCTCCACTTT. Translating it yields CATPSYSPLHF.